Below, one T cell receptor (beta chain) is given with its context. The antigen is unknown. The protocol was immunoSEQ multiplex PCR, while the TCRdb copy is restricted to in-frame clones and leaves out a portion. The sample yields 150,000 to 200,000 clones, around 85% seen once. This entry belongs to a study of cytomegalovirus exposure and HLA in healthy donors. Study-level background: Later, an analysis reported that the 120 or so validation repertoires had used the same platform as the roughly 720 first-cohort repertoires. General study results and limits: There were a few CMV-associated chains whose specificity for CMV antigens was confirmed in vitro. The tendency of first-cohort TCR clusters to co-occur in the roughly 120 validation repertoires was identified by a subsequent analysis.

The CDR3 runs to 14 residues. The V end was cut by 5 bases, the J end by 2 bases, with 13 bases between. CDR1 SGHTA and CDR2 FQGNSA come from the germline V gene. This sequence originates from a man in his late teens or twenties in good health and CMV-seropositive. This rearrangement joins TRBV7-2 to TRBJ2-7; possible D gene TRBD1, 5 bases. Sequencing used PBMCs. CDR3 sequence: CASSPRWGAYEQYF. Written as DNA, the CDR3 is TGTGCCAGCAGCCCTCGGTGGGGCGCCTACGAGCAGTACTTC.